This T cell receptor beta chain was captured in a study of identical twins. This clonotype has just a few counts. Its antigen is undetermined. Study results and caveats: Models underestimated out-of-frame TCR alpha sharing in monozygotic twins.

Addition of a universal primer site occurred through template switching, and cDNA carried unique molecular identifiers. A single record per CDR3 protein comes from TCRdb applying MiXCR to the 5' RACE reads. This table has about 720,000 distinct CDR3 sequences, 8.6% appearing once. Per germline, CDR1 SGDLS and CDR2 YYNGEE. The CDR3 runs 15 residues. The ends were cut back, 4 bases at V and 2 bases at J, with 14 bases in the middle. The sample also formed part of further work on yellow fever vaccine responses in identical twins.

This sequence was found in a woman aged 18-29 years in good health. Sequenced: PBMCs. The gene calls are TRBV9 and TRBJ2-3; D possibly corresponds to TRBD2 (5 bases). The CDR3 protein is CASSSDYGLTDTQYF. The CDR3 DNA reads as TGTGCCAGCAGCAGCGACTATGGCCTCACAGATACGCAGTATTTT.